This TCR beta chain stems from a study of T cells in Graves' hyperthyroidism and ophthalmopathy. In its sample, this clonotype was seen many times. CDR3 length: 16 residues. Trimming took 6 bases from V and 4 from J; bases not matched to a gene: 11. Amplification of TCR beta CDR3 regions was performed using RNA transcripts as template. When the TCR CDR3 underwent first-round RT-PCR, the HTBI primer set was used. MiXCR, applied by TCRdb to the multiplex PCR reads, yields one record per CDR3 protein. The sample lists a few hundred thousand distinct CDR3 sequences, more than 15% occurring once. Sequenced sample: blood. The sequence derives from a woman in her 30s with Graves' hyperthyroidism. The chain recombines TRBV12-3 or TRBV12-4 with TRBJ2-3, with 9 nucleotides matching TRBD1. CDR3 in amino acids: CASRVYAGQGSDTQYF. CDR3 sequence (DNA): TGTGCCAGCAGAGTTTACGCGGGACAGGGCTCAGATACGCAGTATTTT.